The rows below give T cell receptor beta chains drawn from one sample of a study of T cells in localized non-small cell lung cancer. Repertoires were generated with immunoSEQ multiplex PCR, while TCRdb's copy carries only in-frame clones and drops some. Among 9,800 or so clones listed, less than 45% were seen once. Sample: lymph node tissue, taken before any cancer treatment. The receptor set was obtained from a woman aged 35 to 69 with stage I lung adenocarcinoma. CDR3s include the opening cysteine and the closing phenylalanine or tryptophan. Each record gives: D gene, clone size, V gene, J gene, CDR3 DNA, CDR3 protein. D genes are given only for firm matches. Size values are once, few and many counts, or a class for expanded clones, and some rows have none.

D: NA
size: NA
V: TRBV10-2
J: TRBJ2-1
DNA: TGCGCCACATCCAGCATCTCCTACAATGAGCAGTTCTTC
CDR3: CATSSISYNEQFF

D: TRBD2
size: few
V: TRBV11-3
J: TRBJ2-7
DNA: TGTGCCAGCAGCTTAAAGCCTAGCGGGGGGAACGAGCAGTACTTC
CDR3: CASSLKPSGGNEQYF

D: NA
size: NA
V: TRBV6-8
J: TRBJ1-2
DNA: TGTGCCAGCAGCGAACTGGGGCACCCACAGGACTATGGCTACACCTTC
CDR3: CASSELGHPQDYGYTF

D: NA
size: few
V: TRBV6-8
J: TRBJ1-5
DNA: TGTGCCATCAGGGACCACGCCGGGGGCTCGGGCAATCAGCCCCAGCATTTT
CDR3: CAIRDHAGGSGNQPQHF

D: NA
size: NA
V: TRBV1
J: TRBJ2-5
DNA: TGCGCCAGCAGCCCCTGGGGGACTAGGGGAGAGACCCAGTACTTC
CDR3: CASSPWGTRGETQYF

D: NA
size: NA
V: TRBV9
J: TRBJ2-7
DNA: TGTGCCAGCAGCGTAGACGGGGCCGGATCCTACGAGCAGTACTTC
CDR3: CASSVDGAGSYEQYF

D: TRBD1
size: NA
V: TRBV29-1
J: TRBJ1-1
DNA: TGCAGCGCGACTGTAGGGGGCTTGGACACTGAAGCTTTCTTT
CDR3: CSATVGGLDTEAFF

D: TRBD2
size: NA
V: TRBV11-3
J: TRBJ2-7
DNA: TGTGCCAGCAGCCCCGGGACTAGCTCCTACGAGCAGTACTTC
CDR3: CASSPGTSSYEQYF

D: NA
size: NA
V: TRBV19
J: TRBJ1-2
DNA: TGTGCCTCAACCGTACGGGGCTATGGCTACACCTTC
CDR3: CASTVRGYGYTF

D: NA
size: NA
V: TRBV6-8
J: TRBJ2-7
DNA: TGTGCCAGCAGTGATACATGGAACGAGCAGTACTTC
CDR3: CASSDTWNEQYF

D: TRBD1
size: NA
V: TRBV29-1
J: TRBJ1-2
DNA: TGCAGCGTGAACCGGGACAGGGGAAGAGGCTACACCTTC
CDR3: CSVNRDRGRGYTF

D: NA
size: NA
V: TRBV18
J: TRBJ1-3
DNA: TGTGCCAGCTCACCGGGGCAGGGAAACACCATATATTTT
CDR3: CASSPGQGNTIYF

D: NA
size: NA
V: TRBV6-8
J: TRBJ1-5
DNA: TGTGCCAGCAGTTCCCTAAGGGTGACAGGAAGGAGTCAGCCCCAGCATTTT
CDR3: CASSSLRVTGRSQPQHF

D: NA
size: NA
V: TRBV9
J: TRBJ2-7
DNA: TGTGCCAGCAGCGGCGGGGATTACTACGAGCAGTACTTC
CDR3: CASSGGDYYEQYF

D: NA
size: NA
V: TRBV18
J: TRBJ2-1
DNA: TGTGCCAGCTCACCGACGGCTACCAACAATGAGCAGTTCTTC
CDR3: CASSPTATNNEQFF

D: TRBD1
size: NA
V: TRBV30
J: TRBJ1-1
DNA: TGTGCCTGGAGTGTAGGGGACAGGGGGGAAACTGAAGCTTTCTTT
CDR3: CAWSVGDRGETEAFF